This T cell receptor beta chain was sequenced during a study of shared clonotypes between healthy human individuals. Donors, healthy HIV-negative adults, lacked recent acute infections or vaccinations. It was into CD45RA+ naive and CD45RA-negative memory subsets that the CD4+ cells were split. This clone was seen more than once but under ten times. This CDR3 has 12 residues. The V end lost 8 bases, the J end lost 1 base, and 6 bases lay between the germline ends. Germline CDR1 reads SEHNR; CDR2 reads FQNEAQ (reference sequence). Deep-level settings were used for running the assay. Per sorted-subset replicate PCR, input was approximately 180 ng DNA, representing tens of thousands of T cell genomes. Measured with immunoSEQ multiplex PCR; TCRdb has only the in-frame clones, and not every one. This sample has over a million clones, with 95% to 99% found just once.

This chain links TRBV7-9 with TRBJ2-4; D not certain. The sequenced sample was naive CD4+ T cells sorted from blood. The subset here: CD45RA+ positively selected. The source is a man aged 30 to 39 in good health. CDR3 loop: CASLGAKNIQYF. The DNA for the CDR3 is TGTGCCAGCCTAGGGGCCAAAAACATTCAGTACTTC.